The next 5 T cell receptor beta chains were all read from a single sample in a study of shared clonotypes between healthy human individuals. Assay used: immunoSEQ multiplex PCR; TCRdb lists only in-frame clones, some missing. The data contain 2 million to 2.5 million clones, 90% to 95% of them seen just once; the ten biggest clones take up 0.39%. Source material: naive CD4+ T cells from PBMCs. Subset meaning: CD45RA+ positively selected. The receptors come from a man in his late teens or twenties in good health. Some clones in this sample may be carry-over from other donors' samples.

There are a few counts of this clone. V gene TRBV5-1 combines with J gene TRBJ2-6; D gene unclear. Trimming left V 3 bases short and J 0 bases short, with 13 bases between. CDR1 and CDR2 (germline): SGHRS, YFSETQ. The length of the CDR3 is 17 residues. The CDR3 loop is CASSSQIYNSGANVLTF. As DNA, the CDR3 is TGCGCCAGCAGCTCACAAATCTACAACTCTGGGGCCAACGTCCTGACTTTC.

The rearrangement links TRBV11-2 to TRBJ2-2, with D possibly being TRBD1 or TRBD2 (5 bases each). Germline V gene lookup returns CDR1 SGHAT and CDR2 FQNNGV. CDR3 size: 16 residues. Trimming removed 2 bases at V and 0 bases at J, with 10 bases between. The CDR3 DNA reads TGTGCCAGCAGCTTATTTTGGGGGACGAACACCGGGGAGCTGTTTTTT. Amino acids: CASSLFWGTNTGELFF.

CDR3 region: CASSYPPGRFYEQYF. As DNA, the CDR3 is TGTGCCAGCAGTTACCCCCCGGGACGTTTCTACGAGCAGTACTTC. V gene TRBV6-5 combines with J gene TRBJ2-7; either TRBD1 or TRBD2 may supply D (5 bases each). This CDR3 spans 15 amino acids. V lost 2 bases and J 3 bases, leaving 14 bases between the germline ends. Germline V gene lookup returns CDR1 MNHEY and CDR2 SVGAGI.

The chain recombines TRBV28 with TRBJ1-2; D uncertain. Germline V lookup: CDR1 MDHEN, CDR2 SYDVKM. The CDR3 has 14 amino acids. V dropped 7 bases and J dropped 6 bases, with 18 bases sitting between them. The CDR3 here is CASNDRTVLDGYTF. Here the CDR3 DNA reads TGTGCCAGCAATGATCGGACGGTCCTCGATGGCTACACCTTC.

As to this clone: The same CDR3 also results from other DNA sequences found in this sample. The chain is built from TRBV19 and TRBJ1-1; D is unclear. The CDR3 is 13 residues long. Germline V gene lookup returns CDR1 LNHDA and CDR2 SQIVND (reference sequence). The ends were cut back, 3 bases at V and 0 bases at J, with 5 bases in the middle. CDR3 bases: TGTGCCAGTAGTATTTTGATGAACACTGAAGCTTTCTTT. Its protein is CASSILMNTEAFF.